This record concerns one TCR beta chain sequence. Individuals who donated were healthy Caucasians from Russia aged roughly 6 to 90. PCR was performed a second time for 7 to 11 cycles using a sample-barcoded 5' primer and a J-beta primer mix. TCRdb analysed the 5' RACE reads with MiXCR anew, one entry per CDR3 protein. The sample records more than 650,000 distinct CDR3 sequences, 20% to 30% being singletons. The entry originates in a study of blood T cells in healthy people across ages. Across the whole study: With template switching, about one barcoded beta molecule was captured per two T cells.

V shed 6 bases and J shed 7 bases, with 16 bases lying between them. The length of the CDR3 is 12 residues. CDR1 and CDR2 (germline): DFQATT, SNEGSKA (reference sequence). The sample was also linked to a second study, of T cells of mothers and their children. That work contributes: Similar thymic selection effects on TCR recombination output appear in pairs, both related and unrelated.

This chain connects TRBV20-1 to TRBJ2-7; D gene ambiguous. Sequencing was carried out using blood. This clonotype originated in a boy between 5 and 17 years old in good health. CDR3 amino acids: CSAHLSAREQYF. CDR3 DNA: TGCAGTGCGCACCTCAGCGCTCGAGAGCAGTACTTC.